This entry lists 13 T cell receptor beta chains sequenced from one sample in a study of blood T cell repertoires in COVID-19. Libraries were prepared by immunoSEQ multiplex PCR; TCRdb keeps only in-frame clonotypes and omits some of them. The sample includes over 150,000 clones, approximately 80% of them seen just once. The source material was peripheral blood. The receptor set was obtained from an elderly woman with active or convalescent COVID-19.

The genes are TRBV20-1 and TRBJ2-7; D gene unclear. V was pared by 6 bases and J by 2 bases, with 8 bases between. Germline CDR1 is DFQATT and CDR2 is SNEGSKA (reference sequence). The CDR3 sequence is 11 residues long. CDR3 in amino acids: CSAYRAYEQYF. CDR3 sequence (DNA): TGCAGTGCGTACAGAGCCTACGAGCAGTACTTC.

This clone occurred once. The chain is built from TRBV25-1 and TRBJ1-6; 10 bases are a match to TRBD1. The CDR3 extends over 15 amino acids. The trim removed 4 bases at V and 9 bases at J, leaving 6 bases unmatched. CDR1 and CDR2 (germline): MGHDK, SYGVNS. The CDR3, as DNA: TGTGCCAGCAGTGCCGGGACAGGGGAGTCTTCACCCCTCCACTTT. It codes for CASSAGTGESSPLHF.

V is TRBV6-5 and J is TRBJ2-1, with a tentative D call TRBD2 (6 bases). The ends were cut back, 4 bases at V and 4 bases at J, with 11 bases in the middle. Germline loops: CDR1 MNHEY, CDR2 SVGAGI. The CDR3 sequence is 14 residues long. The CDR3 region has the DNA TGTGCCAGCAGTTCCCGGAGCGGGTACAATGAGCAGTTCTTC. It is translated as CASSSRSGYNEQFF.

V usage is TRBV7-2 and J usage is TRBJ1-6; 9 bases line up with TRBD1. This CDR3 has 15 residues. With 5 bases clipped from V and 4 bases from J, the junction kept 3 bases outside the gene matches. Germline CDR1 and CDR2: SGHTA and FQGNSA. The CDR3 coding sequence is TGTGCCAGCAGCACTGGACAGGGGTATAATTCACCCCTCCACTTT. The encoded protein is CASSTGQGYNSPLHF.

This CDR3 is CASSYSPTSGVYNEQFF. DNA of the CDR3: TGTGCCAGCAGTTACTCCCCGACTAGCGGGGTGTACAATGAGCAGTTCTTC. The rearrangement joins TRBV6-2 or TRBV6-3 to TRBJ2-1, with 11 bases aligning to TRBD2. This CDR3 contains 17 residues. Germline CDR1 and CDR2: MNHEY and SVGEGT. Trimming at V came to 0 bases and at J to 4 bases, leaving 5 bases not matched to a gene.

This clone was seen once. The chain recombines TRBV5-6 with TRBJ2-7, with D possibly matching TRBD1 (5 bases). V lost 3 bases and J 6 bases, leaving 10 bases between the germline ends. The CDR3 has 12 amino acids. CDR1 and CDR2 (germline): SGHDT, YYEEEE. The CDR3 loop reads CASSSRVSEQYF. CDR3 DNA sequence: TGTGCCAGCAGCTCCAGGGTCAGCGAGCAGTACTTC.

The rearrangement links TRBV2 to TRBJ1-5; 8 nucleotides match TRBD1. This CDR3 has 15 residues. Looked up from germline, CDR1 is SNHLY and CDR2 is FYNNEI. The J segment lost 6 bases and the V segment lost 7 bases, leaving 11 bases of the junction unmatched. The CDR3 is CASTLTDRAGQPQHF. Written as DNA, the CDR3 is TGTGCCAGCACCCTTACGGACAGGGCGGGTCAGCCCCAGCATTTT.

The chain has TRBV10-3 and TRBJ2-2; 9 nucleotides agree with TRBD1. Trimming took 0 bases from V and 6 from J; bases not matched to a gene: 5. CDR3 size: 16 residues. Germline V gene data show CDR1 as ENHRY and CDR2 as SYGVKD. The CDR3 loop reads CAISESRQGEAGELFF. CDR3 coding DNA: TGTGCCATCAGTGAGTCGAGACAGGGGGAGGCCGGGGAGCTGTTTTTT.

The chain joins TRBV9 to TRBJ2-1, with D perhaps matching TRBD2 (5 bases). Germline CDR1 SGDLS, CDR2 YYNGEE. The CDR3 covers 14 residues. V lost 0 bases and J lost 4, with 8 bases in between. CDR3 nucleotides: TGTGCCAGCAGCGTAGCCGACTATTACAATGAGCAGTTCTTC. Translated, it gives CASSVADYYNEQFF.

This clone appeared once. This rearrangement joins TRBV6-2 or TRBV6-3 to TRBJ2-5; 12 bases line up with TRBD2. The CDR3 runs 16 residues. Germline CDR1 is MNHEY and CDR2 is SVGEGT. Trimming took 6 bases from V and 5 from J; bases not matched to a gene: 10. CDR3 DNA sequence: TGTGCCAGCAGCCGCGGACTAGCGGGGTACTTGGAGACCCAGTACTTC. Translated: CASSRGLAGYLETQYF.

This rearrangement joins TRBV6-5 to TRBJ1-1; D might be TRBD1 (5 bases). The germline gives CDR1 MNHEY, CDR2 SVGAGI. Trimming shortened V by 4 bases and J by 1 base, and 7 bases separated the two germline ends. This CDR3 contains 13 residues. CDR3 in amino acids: CASSCGQNTEAFF. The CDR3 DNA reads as TGTGCCAGCAGTTGCGGACAGAACACTGAAGCTTTCTTT.

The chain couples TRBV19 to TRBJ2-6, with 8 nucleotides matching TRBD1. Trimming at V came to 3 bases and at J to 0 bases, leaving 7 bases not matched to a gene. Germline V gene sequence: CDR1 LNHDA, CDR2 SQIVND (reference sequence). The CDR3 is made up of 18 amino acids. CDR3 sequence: CASSIQGQVSSGANVLTF. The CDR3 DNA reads TGTGCCAGTAGTATCCAGGGACAGGTGAGCTCTGGGGCCAACGTCCTGACTTTC. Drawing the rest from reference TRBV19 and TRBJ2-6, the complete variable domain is DGGITQSPKYLFRKEGQNVTLSCEQNLNHDAMYWYRQDPGQGLRLIYYSQIVNDFQKGDIAEGYSVSREKKESFPLTVTSAQKNPTAFYLCASSIQGQVSSGANVLTFGAGSRLTVL.

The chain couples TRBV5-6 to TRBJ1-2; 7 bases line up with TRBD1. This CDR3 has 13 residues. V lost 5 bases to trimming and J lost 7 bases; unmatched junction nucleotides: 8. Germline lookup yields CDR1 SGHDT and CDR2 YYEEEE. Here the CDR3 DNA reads TGTGCCAGCAGAACTGGGACAGTAAGTGGCTACACCTTC. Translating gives CASRTGTVSGYTF.